This T cell receptor (beta chain) was sequenced for a study of monozygotic twins with inflammatory bowel disease. Concerning this clonotype: Its target is unknown.

Study outcomes and limitations: The data offered no way to tell different T cell subtypes apart.

Template-switch reactions added UMIs with a 6-nucleotide sample barcode. For each CDR3 protein, TCRdb gives one entry from its re-call of the 5' RACE reads, without DNA. The sample data list approximately 400,000 distinct CDR3 sequences. CDR1 and CDR2 from the germline V gene are DFQATT and SNEGSKA (reference sequence). CDR3 length equals 15 residues. What was sequenced was blood. The chain couples TRBV20-1 to TRBJ2-1; the D gene TCRdb calls, TRBD2, cannot be checked with no DNA. This TCR derives from a human donor with ulcerative colitis or Crohn's disease, or a healthy co-twin of an affected twin (not recorded which). The chain's CDR3 is CSARDRREGRNEQFF.